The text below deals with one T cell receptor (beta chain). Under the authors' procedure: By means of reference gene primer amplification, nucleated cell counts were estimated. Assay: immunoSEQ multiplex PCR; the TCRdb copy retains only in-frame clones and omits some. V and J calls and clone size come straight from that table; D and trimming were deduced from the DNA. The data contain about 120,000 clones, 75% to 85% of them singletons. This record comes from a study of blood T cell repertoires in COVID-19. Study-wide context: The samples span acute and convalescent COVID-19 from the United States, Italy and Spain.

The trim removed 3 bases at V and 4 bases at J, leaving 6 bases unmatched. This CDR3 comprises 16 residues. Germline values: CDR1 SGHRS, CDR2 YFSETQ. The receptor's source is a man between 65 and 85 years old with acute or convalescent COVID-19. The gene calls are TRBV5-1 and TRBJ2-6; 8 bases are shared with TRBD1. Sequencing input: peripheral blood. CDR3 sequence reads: CASSWGDRTGANVLTF. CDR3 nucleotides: TGCGCCAGCAGCTGGGGGGACAGGACGGGGGCCAACGTCCTGACTTTC.